The entry below gives a single T cell receptor beta chain sequence along with its context. Its antigen is not known. This sample stems from a study of T cell responses to AZD1222 COVID-19 vaccine. General study points: Donor demographics were predominantly white British with a female majority; clonal diversity may be underestimated.

J gave up 5 bases and V 2 bases, and 10 bases lay outside the gene matches. The CDR3 is made up of 15 amino acids. The germline CDR1 and CDR2 sequences are SQVTM and ANQGSEA. Profiling relied on immunoSEQ multiplex PCR, and the TCRdb table lists in-frame clones only, not all of them. Here the sample spans some 170,000 clones, 85% to 95% being singletons. The rearrangement uses TRBV29-1 and TRBJ2-7; TRBD1 matches 9 bases. The receptor was derived from an adult in good health. Sequenced here: peripheral blood, sampled on day 0 of AZD1222 vaccination. The CDR3 is CSVERIGTGIDEQYF. CDR3 nucleotides: TGCAGCGTTGAAAGGATAGGGACAGGGATCGACGAGCAGTACTTC.